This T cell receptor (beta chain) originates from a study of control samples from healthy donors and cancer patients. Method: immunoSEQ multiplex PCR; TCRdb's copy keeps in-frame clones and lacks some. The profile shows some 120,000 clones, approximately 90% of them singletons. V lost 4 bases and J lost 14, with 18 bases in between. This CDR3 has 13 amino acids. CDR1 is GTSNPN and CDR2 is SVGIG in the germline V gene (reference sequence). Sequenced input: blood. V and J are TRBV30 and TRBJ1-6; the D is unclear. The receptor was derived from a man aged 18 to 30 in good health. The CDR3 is CAWTTIGRGALHF. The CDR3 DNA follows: TGTGCCTGGACTACTATCGGTCGCGGGGCCCTCCACTTT. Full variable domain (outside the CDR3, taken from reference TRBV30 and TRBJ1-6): SQTIHQWPATLVQPVGSPLSLECTVEGTSNPNLYWYRQAAGRGLQLLFYSVGIGQISSEVPQNLSASRPQDRQFILSSKKLLLSDSGFYLCAWTTIGRGALHFGNGTRLTVT.